This T cell receptor (beta chain) was found in a study of OX40 agonist ivuxolimab in advanced cancers. The overall study: Three patients had partial responses: one hepatocellular carcinoma, two cutaneous melanoma.

Repertoires were generated with immunoSEQ multiplex PCR, while TCRdb's copy carries only in-frame clones and drops some. In the table there are about 40,000 clones, over 75% of which are singletons. CDR3 length: 14 amino acids. Germline-derived CDR1 and CDR2 are MNHGY and SVAAGI. V trimming: 6 bases; J trimming: 8 bases; junction bases outside the gene matches: 9. At cycle 4 day 1, cycle 7 day 1, and baseline, blood was sampled. This receptor was identified in an adult with an advanced solid tumor such as melanoma, head and neck, liver or kidney cancer. The sequencing here drew on CD4+ or CD8+ T cells sorted from blood, taken in a trial of the OX40 agonist ivuxolimab. The chain employs TRBV6-9 and TRBJ1-4, with 7 bases identical to TRBD1. CDR3: CASSLRTGGEKLFF. The DNA for the CDR3 is TGTGCCAGCAGCCTTAGGACAGGAGGGGAAAAACTGTTTTTT.